The 13 T cell receptor beta chains below all came from one sample that was sequenced in a study of CD8+ T cells in alopecia areata. Using CD4, CD8alpha, NKG2D, NKG2ACE and other markers, pooled cutaneous lymph node cells were sorted. Extracted from the samples, RNA was reverse transcribed into cDNA to serve as the sequencing template. Method: immunoSEQ multiplex PCR; TCRdb's copy keeps in-frame clones and lacks some. Sampling found 270,000 or so clones, none seen once. The source material was CD4+ T cells sorted from a lymph node. These TCRs come from a C3H/HeJ mouse with alopecia areata. As its MHC haplotype, the strain has H2-k.

This clone was detected a few times. The listed genes are named as in mouse. The sequenced part of the CDR3 DNA is TGTGCCAGCAGCCAAGACTGGGATGGGGCT. Protein product: CASSQDWDGA. The full CDR3 is CASSQDWDGAEQFF. The V gene is TRBV5, the J gene TRBJ2-1; D might be TRBD2 (5 bases). The DNA ends 4 residues before the CDR3 does, and the rest of the CDR3 is filled in from the germline J gene. The CDR3 spans 14 residues. The germline gives CDR1 LGHNA, CDR2 YNLKQL (reference sequence).

There are a few counts of this clone. Germline and genes: mouse. With the read ending 4 residues before the CDR3 end, the germline J gene is used to fill in that end. The chain has TRBV13-3 and TRBJ1-1, with D perhaps matching TRBD1 (5 bases). The CDR3 is 13 amino acids. CDR1 and CDR2 (germline): NNHDY, SYVADS. The part of the CDR3 DNA that was read is TGTGCCAGCAGTGTCCAGGGAGTTCCA. Translating gives CASSVQGVP. The CDR3 as a whole reads CASSVQGVPEVFF.

A word on this clone: Mouse gene names and germline throughout. The read halts 4 residues ahead of the CDR3 end, with the missing end drawn from the germline J gene. V gene TRBV17 combines with J gene TRBJ2-1, with D maybe TRBD1 (5 bases). Germline V CDR1 and CDR2: MNHDT, YYDKIL. V lost 4 bases and J 3 bases, leaving 7 bases between the germline ends. This CDR3 region has 13 residues. The CDR3 here is CASSKDIYAEQFF. The CDR3 DNA, read in part, is TGTGCTAGCAGTAAGGACATCTATGCT.

A note on this clone: Mouse names are used for the genes. Sequencing ends 4 residues short of the CDR3 end; the germline J gene provides the rest. The chain combines TRBV17 with TRBJ2-7, with D perhaps TRBD2 (7 bases). V lost 0 bases and J 2 bases, leaving 8 bases between the germline ends. The CDR3 consists of 14 residues. Germline V gene sequence: CDR1 MNHDT, CDR2 YYDKIL. The CDR3 here is CASSRDGGPYEQYF. The CDR3 DNA, read in part, is TGTGCTAGCAGTAGAGATGGGGGGCCCTAT. Filled out from reference TRBV17 and TRBJ2-7, the complete variable domain reads DTTVKQNPRYKLARVGKPVNLICSQTMNHDTMYWYQKKPNQAPKLLLFYYDKILNREADTFEKFQSSRPNNSFCSLYIGSAGLEYSAMYLCASSRDGGPYEQYFGPGTRLTVL.

Regarding this clone: Mouse gene names and germline throughout. The CDR3 end is not reached by the read, which stops 4 residues before it; the germline J gene fills it in. The chain recombines TRBV5 with TRBJ2-2; possibly TRBD1 for D (5 bases). The CDR3 sequence is 16 residues long. The ends were cut back, 0 bases at V and 2 bases at J, with 10 bases in the middle. CDR1 LGHNA and CDR2 YNLKQL come from the germline V gene (reference sequence). The CDR3 DNA, read in part, is TGTGCCAGCAGCCAAGAACGCAGGGAGAACACCGGG. This gives the protein CASSQERRENTG. The full CDR3 protein reads CASSQERRENTGQLYF.

Regarding this clone: All gene names here are mouse names. The read comes to an end 4 residues before the CDR3 does, leaving the germline J gene to fill in the end. Additional DNA sequences in this sample encode the identical CDR3. The genes are TRBV1 and TRBJ2-3; 9 bases fit TRBD2. The germline gives CDR1 NSQYPW, CDR2 LRSPGD (reference sequence). V gave up 3 bases and J gave up 4 bases; unmatched junction bases: 2. This CDR3 is built from 14 residues. The chain's CDR3 is CTCSALGGTETLYF. Incomplete CDR3 DNA: TGCACCTGCAGTGCTCTGGGGGGGACAGAA.

The table lists this clone with a few counts. All gene names here are mouse names. The read finishes 4 residues shy of the CDR3 end, and the germline J gene is used to complete it. The chain recombines TRBV13-2 with TRBJ2-7; D possibly corresponds to TRBD2 (6 bases). The germline gives CDR1 NNHNN, CDR2 SYGAGS (reference sequence). The CDR3 length is 11 residues. CDR3 sequence: CASGGGDEQYF. CDR3 bases read: TGTGCCAGCGGTGGGGGGGAT.

This clone has just a few counts. The genes are named according to mouse. Read data end 4 residues before the CDR3 end; the end is taken from the germline J gene. The chain combines TRBV19 with TRBJ2-5; D uncertain. In germline, CDR1 is FNHDT, CDR2 SITEND (reference sequence). Trimming removed 2 bases at V and 2 bases at J, with 6 bases between. This CDR3 is 13 amino acids long. CDR3: CASSMPAQDTQYF. CDR3 DNA (partial): TGTGCCAGCAGTATGCCAGCCCAAGAC.

For this clone: Gene and germline names: mouse. The read ends 4 residues shy of where the CDR3 ends; the end is completed using the germline J gene. This chain connects TRBV13-3 to TRBJ2-2; tentative D call: TRBD1 (7 bases). There are 15 residues in the CDR3. CDR1 is NNHDY and CDR2 is SYVADS in the germline V gene. V gave up 3 bases and J gave up 0 bases, with 9 bases separating them. CDR3 DNA, as far as it was read: TGTGCCAGCAGTGGCAGGGGGGCAAACACCGGG. It codes for CASSGRGANTG. The full CDR3 reads CASSGRGANTGQLYF.

As to this clone: Each gene name is a mouse one. The read ends 4 residues early relative to the CDR3; the germline J gene fills the gap. The chain combines TRBV1 with TRBJ2-5; TRBD2 aligns across 12 bases. Germline-derived CDR1 and CDR2 are NSQYPW and LRSPGD (reference sequence). V lost 5 bases and J lost 3; bases outside the gene matches: 6. The CDR3 length is 16 residues. The sequenced CDR3 bases are TGCACCTGCAGTCCCCCGACTGGGGGGGCGCAAGAC. Amino acid sequence: CTCSPPTGGAQD. The entire CDR3 reads CTCSPPTGGAQDTQYF.

This clone was observed a few times. Gene names denote mouse genes. Other DNA variants within this sample encode the same CDR3. The covered CDR3 bases are TGTGCCAGCACCCGACAGGGGCAAGAC. Translating gives CASTRQGQD. The CDR3 reads in full as CASTRQGQDTQYF. This chain links TRBV13-3 with TRBJ2-5, with 8 bases identical to TRBD1. The observed sequence ends 4 residues before the CDR3 terminus, with the missing tail filled in from the germline J gene. Trimming took 6 bases from V and 3 from J; bases not matched to a gene: 3. This CDR3 is 13 amino acids long. CDR1 is NNHDY and CDR2 is SYVADS in the germline V gene.

This clone has a handful of counts. The gene names given are mouse names. With the read ending 4 residues before the CDR3 end, the germline J gene is used to fill in that end. The rearrangement joins TRBV13-2 to TRBJ2-1; 9 positions match TRBD1. This CDR3 comprises 17 residues. CDR1 and CDR2 from the germline V gene are NNHNN and SYGAGS (reference sequence). The V and J ends lost 3 bases and 1 base, in that order; junction bases with no gene match: 8. CDR3: CASGASRDRENYAEQFF. CDR3 DNA (partial): TGTGCCAGCGGTGCGTCCCGGGACAGGGAGAACTATGCT.

A few counts support this clone. The gene symbols are mouse symbols. The observed sequence ends 4 residues before the CDR3 terminus, with the missing tail filled in from the germline J gene. This chain uses TRBV1 with TRBJ2-7, with TRBD2 identical over 10 bases. The CDR3 has 15 amino acids. CDR1 is NSQYPW, CDR2 LRSPGD, per germline (reference sequence). This CDR3 reads CTCSAPGTGENEQYF. The covered CDR3 bases are TGCACCTGCAGTGCCCCCGGGACTGGGGAGAAT.